Given below is one T cell receptor beta chain in context. Its antigen is currently unknown. In the PCR, 60 Vbeta and 13 Jbeta primers were used. The table came from immunoSEQ multiplex PCR; TCRdb's copy has only in-frame clones and leaves some out. Of 110,000 to 150,000 clones detected, about four fifths appear once; the ten largest clones hold approximately 1.2%. This sample was included in a study of cytomegalovirus exposure and HLA in healthy donors. General study results and limits: An assumption of roughly uniform sequencing depth across donors underlay the presence/absence analyses.

The germline V and J ends were trimmed by 2 bases and 4 bases, with 25 bases remaining between them. Germline values: CDR1 LGHNT, CDR2 FRNRAP. The CDR3 extends over 19 amino acids. The origin of this receptor is a male donor in good health and CMV-seropositive. The sample consisted of PBMCs. The J gene is TRBJ2-3, the V gene TRBV12-5; D is perhaps TRBD2 (5 bases). The CDR3, as DNA: TGTGCTAGTGGTTTGTTCTCCCTCCCCATTGCGGGTCCTTCAGATACGCAGTATTTT. Translated: CASGLFSLPIAGPSDTQYF.